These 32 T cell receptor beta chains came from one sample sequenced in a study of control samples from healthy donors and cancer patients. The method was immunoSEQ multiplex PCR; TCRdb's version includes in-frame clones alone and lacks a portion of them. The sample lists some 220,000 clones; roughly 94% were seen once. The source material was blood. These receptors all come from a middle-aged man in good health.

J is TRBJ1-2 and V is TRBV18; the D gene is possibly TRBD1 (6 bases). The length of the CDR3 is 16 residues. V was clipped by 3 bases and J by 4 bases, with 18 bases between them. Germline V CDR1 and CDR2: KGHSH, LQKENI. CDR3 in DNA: TGTGCCAGCTCACCTCGACCTGTGACAGGCCTCTATGGCTACACCTTC. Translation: CASSPRPVTGLYGYTF.

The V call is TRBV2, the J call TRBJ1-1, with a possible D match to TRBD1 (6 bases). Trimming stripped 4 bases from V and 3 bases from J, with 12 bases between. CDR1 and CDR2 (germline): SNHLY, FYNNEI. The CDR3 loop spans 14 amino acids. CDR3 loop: CASSVERGDTEAFF. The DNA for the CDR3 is TGTGCCAGCAGTGTAGAAAGGGGGGACACTGAAGCTTTCTTT.

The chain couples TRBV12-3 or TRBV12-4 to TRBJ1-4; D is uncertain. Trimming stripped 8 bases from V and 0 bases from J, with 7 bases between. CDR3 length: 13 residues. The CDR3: CASRRTTNEKLFF. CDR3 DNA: TGTGCCAGCCGCAGGACAACTAATGAAAAACTGTTTTTT.

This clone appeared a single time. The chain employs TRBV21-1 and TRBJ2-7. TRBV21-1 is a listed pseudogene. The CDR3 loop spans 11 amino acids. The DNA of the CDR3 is TGTGCCATCCGACCATGCTACGAGCAGTACTTC. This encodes CAIRPCYEQYF.

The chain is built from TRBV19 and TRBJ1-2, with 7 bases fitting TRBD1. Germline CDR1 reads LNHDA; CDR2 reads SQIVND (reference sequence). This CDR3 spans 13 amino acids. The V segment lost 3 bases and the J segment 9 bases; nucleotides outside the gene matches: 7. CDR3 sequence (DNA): TGTGCCAGTAGTATCGGGACAGCGTTACGCTACACCTTC. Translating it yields CASSIGTALRYTF.

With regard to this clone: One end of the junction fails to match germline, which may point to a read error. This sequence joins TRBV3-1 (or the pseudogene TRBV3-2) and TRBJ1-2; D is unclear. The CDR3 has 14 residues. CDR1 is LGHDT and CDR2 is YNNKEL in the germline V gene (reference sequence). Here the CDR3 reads CASSQDPRVYGYTF. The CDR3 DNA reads TGTGCCAGCAGTCAAGATCCAAGGGTCTATGGCTACACCTTC.

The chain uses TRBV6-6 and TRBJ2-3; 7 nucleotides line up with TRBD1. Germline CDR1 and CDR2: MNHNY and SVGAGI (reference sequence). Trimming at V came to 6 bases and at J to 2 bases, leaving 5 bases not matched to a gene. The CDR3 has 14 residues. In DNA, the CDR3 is TGTGCCAGCAGGCAGACAGGGTTCACAGATACGCAGTATTTT. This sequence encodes CASRQTGFTDTQYF.

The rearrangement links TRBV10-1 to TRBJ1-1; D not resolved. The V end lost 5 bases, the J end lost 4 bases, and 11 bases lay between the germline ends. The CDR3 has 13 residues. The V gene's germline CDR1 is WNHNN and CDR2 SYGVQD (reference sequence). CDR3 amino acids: CASSFEVGTEAFF. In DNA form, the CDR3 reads TGCGCCAGCAGTTTTGAGGTAGGCACTGAAGCTTTCTTT.

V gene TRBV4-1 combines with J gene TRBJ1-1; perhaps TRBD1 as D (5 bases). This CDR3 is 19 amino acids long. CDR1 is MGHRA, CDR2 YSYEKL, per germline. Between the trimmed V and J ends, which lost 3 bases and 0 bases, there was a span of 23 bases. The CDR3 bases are TGCGCCAGCAGCCACGGGAGCCCAGGATCCAGGGCCTTGAACACTGAAGCTTTCTTT. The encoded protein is CASSHGSPGSRALNTEAFF.

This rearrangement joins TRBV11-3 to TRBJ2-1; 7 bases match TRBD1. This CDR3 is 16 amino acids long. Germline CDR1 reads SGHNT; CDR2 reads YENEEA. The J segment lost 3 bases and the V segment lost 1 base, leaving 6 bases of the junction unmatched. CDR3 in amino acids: CASSLGPGGIYNEQFF. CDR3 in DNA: TGTGCCAGCAGCTTAGGGCCAGGGGGTATCTACAATGAGCAGTTCTTC.

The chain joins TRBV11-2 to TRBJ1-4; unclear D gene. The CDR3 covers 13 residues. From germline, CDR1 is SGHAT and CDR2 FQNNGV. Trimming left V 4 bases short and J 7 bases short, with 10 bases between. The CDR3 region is CASSSLSGEKLFF. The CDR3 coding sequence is TGTGCCAGCAGCTCCCTAAGCGGTGAAAAACTGTTTTTT.

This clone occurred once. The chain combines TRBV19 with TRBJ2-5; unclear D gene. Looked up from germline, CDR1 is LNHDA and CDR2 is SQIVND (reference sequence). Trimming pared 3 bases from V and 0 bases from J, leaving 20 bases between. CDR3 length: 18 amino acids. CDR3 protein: CASSMVVGTAVYQETQYF. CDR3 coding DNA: TGTGCCAGTAGTATGGTGGTAGGCACAGCCGTGTACCAAGAGACCCAGTACTTC.

This CDR3 reads CSAEDQGAGYGYTF. The CDR3 region has the DNA TGCAGCGCCGAAGACCAGGGGGCCGGCTATGGCTACACCTTC. This chain connects TRBV29-1 to TRBJ1-2, with TRBD1 identical over 8 bases. The CDR3 is made up of 14 amino acids. Germline CDR1 SQVTM, CDR2 ANQGSEA. V was pared by 7 bases and J by 4 bases, with 11 bases of the junction left unmatched.

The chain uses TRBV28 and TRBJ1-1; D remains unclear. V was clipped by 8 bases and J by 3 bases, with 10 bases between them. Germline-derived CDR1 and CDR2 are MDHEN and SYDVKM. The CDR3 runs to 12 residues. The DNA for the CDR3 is TGTGCCAGCCGTGGGGTGCACACTGAAGCTTTCTTT. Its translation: CASRGVHTEAFF.

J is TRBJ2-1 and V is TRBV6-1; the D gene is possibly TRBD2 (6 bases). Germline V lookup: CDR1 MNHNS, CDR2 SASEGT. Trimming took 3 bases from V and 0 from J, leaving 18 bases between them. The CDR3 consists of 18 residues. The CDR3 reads CASSERVGGASSYNEQFF. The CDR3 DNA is TGTGCCAGCAGTGAGCGGGTGGGCGGGGCCAGCTCCTACAATGAGCAGTTCTTC.

Here the CDR3 reads CASSSLASETQYF. The CDR3 nucleotides read TGTGCCAGCAGCTCTCTAGCTTCAGAGACCCAGTACTTC. The gene calls are TRBV12-3 or TRBV12-4 and TRBJ2-5; perhaps TRBD2 as D (5 bases). Trimming took 6 bases from V and 4 from J, leaving 12 bases between them. This CDR3 is 13 amino acids long.

The CDR3: CASNGGLTDTQYF. CDR3 nucleotides: TGTGCCAGCAACGGGGGTCTCACAGATACGCAGTATTTT. The chain combines TRBV7-6 with TRBJ2-3; TRBD2 might be the D (6 bases). CDR1 is SGHVS, CDR2 FNYEAQ, per germline. V lost 7 bases to trimming and J lost 2 bases, with 10 bases between them. The CDR3 extends over 13 amino acids.

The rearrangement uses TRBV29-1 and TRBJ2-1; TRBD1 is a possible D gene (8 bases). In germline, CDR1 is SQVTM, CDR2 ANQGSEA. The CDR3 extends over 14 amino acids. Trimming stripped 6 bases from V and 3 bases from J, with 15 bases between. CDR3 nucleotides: TGCAGCGTACGTACAGGGGGGGACTACAATGAGCAGTTCTTC. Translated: CSVRTGGDYNEQFF.

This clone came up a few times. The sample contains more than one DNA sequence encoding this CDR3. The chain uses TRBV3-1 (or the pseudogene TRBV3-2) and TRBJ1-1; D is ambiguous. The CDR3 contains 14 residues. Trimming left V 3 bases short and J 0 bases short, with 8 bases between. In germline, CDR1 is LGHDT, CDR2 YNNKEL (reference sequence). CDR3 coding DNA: TGTGCCAGCAGCCACCTCGGCATGAACACTGAAGCTTTCTTT. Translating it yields CASSHLGMNTEAFF.

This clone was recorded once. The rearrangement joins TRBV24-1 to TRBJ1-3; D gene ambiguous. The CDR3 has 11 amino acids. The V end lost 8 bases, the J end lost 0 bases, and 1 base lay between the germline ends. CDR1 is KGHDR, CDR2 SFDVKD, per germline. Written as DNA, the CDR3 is TGTGCCACCACCTCTGGAAACACCATATATTTT. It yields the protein CATTSGNTIYF.

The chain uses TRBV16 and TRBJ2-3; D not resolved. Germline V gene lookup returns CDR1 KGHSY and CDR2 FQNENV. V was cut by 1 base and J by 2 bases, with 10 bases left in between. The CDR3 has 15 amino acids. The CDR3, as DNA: TGTGCCAGCAGCCAATTAGCCACCAACACAGATACGCAGTATTTT. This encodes CASSQLATNTDTQYF.

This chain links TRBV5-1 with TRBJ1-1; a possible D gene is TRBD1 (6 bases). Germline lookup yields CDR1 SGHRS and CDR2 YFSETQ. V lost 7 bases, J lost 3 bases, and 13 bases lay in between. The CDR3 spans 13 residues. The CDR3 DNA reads TGCGCCAGCGGCTATTCAGGGGACACTGAAGCTTTCTTT. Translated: CASGYSGDTEAFF.

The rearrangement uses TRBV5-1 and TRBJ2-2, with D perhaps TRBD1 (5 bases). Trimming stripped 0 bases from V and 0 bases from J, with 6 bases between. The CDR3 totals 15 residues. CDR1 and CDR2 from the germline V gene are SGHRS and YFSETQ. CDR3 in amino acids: CASSLDRTNTGELFF. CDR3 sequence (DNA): TGCGCCAGCAGCTTGGACAGGACGAACACCGGGGAGCTGTTTTTT. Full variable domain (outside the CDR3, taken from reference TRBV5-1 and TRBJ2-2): KAGVTQTPRYLIKTRGQQVTLSCSPISGHRSVSWYQQTPGQGLQFLFEYFSETQRNKGNFPGRFSGRQFSNSRSEMNVSTLELGDSALYLCASSLDRTNTGELFFGEGSRLTVL.

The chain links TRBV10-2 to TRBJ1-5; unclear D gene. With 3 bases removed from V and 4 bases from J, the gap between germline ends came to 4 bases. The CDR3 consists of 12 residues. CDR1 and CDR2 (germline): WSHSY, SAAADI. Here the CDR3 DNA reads TGCGCCAGCAGTGATGGGAATCAGCCCCAGCATTTT. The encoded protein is CASSDGNQPQHF.

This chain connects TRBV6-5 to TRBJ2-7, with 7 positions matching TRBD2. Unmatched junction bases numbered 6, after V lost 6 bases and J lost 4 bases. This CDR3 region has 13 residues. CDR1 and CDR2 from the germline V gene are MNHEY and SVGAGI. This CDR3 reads CASSLTSSYEQYF. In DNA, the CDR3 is TGTGCCAGCAGCTTGACTAGCTCATACGAGCAGTACTTC.

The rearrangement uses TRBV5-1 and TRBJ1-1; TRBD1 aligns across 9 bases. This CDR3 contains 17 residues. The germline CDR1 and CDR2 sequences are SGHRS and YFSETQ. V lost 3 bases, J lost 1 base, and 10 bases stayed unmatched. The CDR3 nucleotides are TGCGCCAGCAGCTCGCGGACAGGGGTGGTATCGAACACTGAAGCTTTCTTT. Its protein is CASSSRTGVVSNTEAFF.

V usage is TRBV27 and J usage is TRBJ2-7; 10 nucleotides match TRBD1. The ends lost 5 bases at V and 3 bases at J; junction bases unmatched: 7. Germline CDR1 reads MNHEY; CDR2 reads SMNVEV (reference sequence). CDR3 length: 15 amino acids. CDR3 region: CASSRTGGFFYEQYV. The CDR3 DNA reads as TGTGCCAGCAGTAGGACAGGGGGGTTTTTCTACGAGCAGTACGTC.

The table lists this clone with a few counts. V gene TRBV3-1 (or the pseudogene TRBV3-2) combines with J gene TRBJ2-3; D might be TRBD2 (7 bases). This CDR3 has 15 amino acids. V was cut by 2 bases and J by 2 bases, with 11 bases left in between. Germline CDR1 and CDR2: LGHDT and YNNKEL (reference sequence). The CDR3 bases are TGTGCCAGCAGCCAAAGGGGGGGCCTCACAGATACGCAGTATTTT. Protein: CASSQRGGLTDTQYF.

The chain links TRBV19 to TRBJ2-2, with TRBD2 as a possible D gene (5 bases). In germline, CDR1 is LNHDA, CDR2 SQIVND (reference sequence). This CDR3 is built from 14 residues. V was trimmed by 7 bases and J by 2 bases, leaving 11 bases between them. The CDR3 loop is CASNPRLNTGELFF. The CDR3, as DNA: TGTGCCAGTAACCCCCGACTAAACACCGGGGAGCTGTTTTTT.

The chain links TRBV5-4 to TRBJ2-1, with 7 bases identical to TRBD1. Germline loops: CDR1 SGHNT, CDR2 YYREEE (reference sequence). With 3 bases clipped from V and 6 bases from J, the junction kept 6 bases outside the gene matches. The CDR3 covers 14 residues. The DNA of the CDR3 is TGTGCCAGCAGCTCCCAACAGGGGCCCAATGAGCAGTTCTTC. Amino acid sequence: CASSSQQGPNEQFF.

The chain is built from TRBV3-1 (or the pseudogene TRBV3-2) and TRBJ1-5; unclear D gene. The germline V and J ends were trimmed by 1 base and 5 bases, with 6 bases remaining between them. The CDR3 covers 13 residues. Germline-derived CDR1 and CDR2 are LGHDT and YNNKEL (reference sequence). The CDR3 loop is CASSQGQYQPQHF. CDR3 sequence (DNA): TGTGCCAGCAGCCAAGGACAATATCAGCCCCAGCATTTT.

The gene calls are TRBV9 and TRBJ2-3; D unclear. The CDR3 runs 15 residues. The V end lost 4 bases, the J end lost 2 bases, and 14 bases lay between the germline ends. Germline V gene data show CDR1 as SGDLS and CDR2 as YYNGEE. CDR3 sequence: CASSLDGFYTDTQYF. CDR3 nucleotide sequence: TGTGCCAGCAGCCTCGACGGCTTCTACACAGATACGCAGTATTTT. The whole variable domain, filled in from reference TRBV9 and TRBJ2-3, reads DSGVTQTPKHLITATGQRVTLRCSPRSGDLSVYWYQQSLDQGLQFLIQYYNGEERAKGNILERFSAQQFPDLHSELNLSSLELGDSALYFCASSLDGFYTDTQYFGPGTRLTVL.